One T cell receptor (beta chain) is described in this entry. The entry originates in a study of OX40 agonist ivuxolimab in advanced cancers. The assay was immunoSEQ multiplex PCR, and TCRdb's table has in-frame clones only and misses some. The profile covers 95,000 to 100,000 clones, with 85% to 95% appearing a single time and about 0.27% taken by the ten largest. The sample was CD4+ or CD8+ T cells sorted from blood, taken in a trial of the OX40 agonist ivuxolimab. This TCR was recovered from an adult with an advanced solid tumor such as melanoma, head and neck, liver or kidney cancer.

This CDR3 reads CASSVDSNSPLHF. CDR3 nucleotides: TGTGCCAGCAGCGTTGACAGTAATTCACCCCTCCACTTT. The chain couples TRBV9 to TRBJ1-6; possibly TRBD1 for D (5 bases). The CDR3 covers 13 residues. The V end was cut by 2 bases, the J end by 6 bases, with 6 bases between. Germline assignment: CDR1 SGDLS and CDR2 YYNGEE.